The entry that follows covers one T cell receptor beta chain sequence. The data stem from a study of blood T cell repertoires in COVID-19. J gave up 0 bases and V 0 bases, and 6 bases lay outside the gene matches. The CDR3 runs 17 residues. Germline V CDR1 and CDR2: SGHRS, YFSETQ. Using immunoSEQ multiplex PCR, the repertoire was profiled, and TCRdb retains in-frame clones only, with some absent. The sample yields fewer than 350,000 clones, 70% to 90% seen once. This receptor was taken from a middle-aged woman who had recovered from COVID-19. The source material was PBMCs or T cells enriched from blood (not recorded which). This chain joins TRBV5-1 and TRBJ1-2, with 9 nucleotides matching TRBD1. CDR3 nucleotide sequence: TGCGCCAGCAGCTTGGCGGGACAGGGAATCTCTAACTATGGCTACACCTTC. This gives the protein CASSLAGQGISNYGYTF.